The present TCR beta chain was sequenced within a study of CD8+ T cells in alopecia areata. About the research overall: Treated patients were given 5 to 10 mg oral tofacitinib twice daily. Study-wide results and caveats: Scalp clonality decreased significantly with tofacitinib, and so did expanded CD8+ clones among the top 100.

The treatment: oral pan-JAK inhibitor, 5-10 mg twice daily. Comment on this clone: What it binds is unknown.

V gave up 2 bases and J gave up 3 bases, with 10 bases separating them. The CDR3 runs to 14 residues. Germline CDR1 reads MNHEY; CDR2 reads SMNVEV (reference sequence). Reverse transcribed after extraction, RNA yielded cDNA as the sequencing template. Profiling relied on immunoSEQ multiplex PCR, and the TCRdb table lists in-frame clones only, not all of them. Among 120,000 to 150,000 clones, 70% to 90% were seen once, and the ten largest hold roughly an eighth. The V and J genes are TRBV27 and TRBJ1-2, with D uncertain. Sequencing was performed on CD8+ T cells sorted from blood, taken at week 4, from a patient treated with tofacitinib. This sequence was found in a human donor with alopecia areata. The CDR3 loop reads CASSLNWWDYGYTF. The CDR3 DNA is TGTGCCAGCAGTTTAAATTGGTGGGACTATGGCTACACCTTC.